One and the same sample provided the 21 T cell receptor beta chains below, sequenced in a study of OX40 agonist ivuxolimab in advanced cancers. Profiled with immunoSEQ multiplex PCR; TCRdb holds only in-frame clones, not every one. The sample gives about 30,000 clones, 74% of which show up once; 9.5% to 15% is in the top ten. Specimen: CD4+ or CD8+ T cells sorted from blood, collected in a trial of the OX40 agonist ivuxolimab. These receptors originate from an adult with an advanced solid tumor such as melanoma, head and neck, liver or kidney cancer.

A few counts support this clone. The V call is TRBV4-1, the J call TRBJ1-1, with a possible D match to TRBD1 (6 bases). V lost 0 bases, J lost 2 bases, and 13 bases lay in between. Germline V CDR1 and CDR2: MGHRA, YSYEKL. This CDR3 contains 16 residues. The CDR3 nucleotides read TGCGCCAGCAGCCAAGAGGGCCAGGGGCTAAACACTGAAGCTTTCTTT. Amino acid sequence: CASSQEGQGLNTEAFF.

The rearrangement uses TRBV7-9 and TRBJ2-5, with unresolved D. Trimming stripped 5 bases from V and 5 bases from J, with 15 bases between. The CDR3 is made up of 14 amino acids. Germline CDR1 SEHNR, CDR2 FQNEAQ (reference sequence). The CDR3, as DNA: TGTGCCAGCAGCAACCCACACCCACCGGAGACCCAGTACTTC. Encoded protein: CASSNPHPPETQYF.

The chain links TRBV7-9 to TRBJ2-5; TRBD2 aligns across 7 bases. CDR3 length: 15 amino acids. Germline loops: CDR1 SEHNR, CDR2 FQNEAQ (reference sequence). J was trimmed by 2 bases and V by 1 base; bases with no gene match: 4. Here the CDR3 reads CASSLVISGQETQYF. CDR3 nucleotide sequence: TGTGCCAGCAGCTTAGTGATTAGCGGGCAAGAGACCCAGTACTTC. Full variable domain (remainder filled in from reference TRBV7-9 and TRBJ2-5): DTGVSQNPRHKITKRGQNVTFRCDPISEHNRLYWYRQTLGQGPEFLTYFQNEAQLEKSRLLSDRFSAERPKGSFSTLEIQRTEQGDSAMYLCASSLVISGQETQYFGPGTRLLVL.

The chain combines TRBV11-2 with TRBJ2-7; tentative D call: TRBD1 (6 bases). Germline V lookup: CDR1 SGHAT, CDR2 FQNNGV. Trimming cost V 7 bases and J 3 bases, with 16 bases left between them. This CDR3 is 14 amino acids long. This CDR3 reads CASNGPGHHYEQYF. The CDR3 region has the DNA TGTGCCAGCAACGGACCGGGACACCACTACGAGCAGTACTTC.

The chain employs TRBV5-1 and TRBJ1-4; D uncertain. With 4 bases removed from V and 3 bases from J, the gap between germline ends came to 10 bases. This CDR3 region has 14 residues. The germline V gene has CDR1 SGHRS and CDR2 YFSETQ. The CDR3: CASSAWDPNEKLFF. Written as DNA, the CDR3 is TGCGCCAGCAGCGCCTGGGATCCTAATGAAAAACTGTTTTTT.

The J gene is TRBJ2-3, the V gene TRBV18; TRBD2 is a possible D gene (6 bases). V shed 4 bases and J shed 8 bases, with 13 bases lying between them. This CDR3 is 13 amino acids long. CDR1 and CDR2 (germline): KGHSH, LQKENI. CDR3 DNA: TGTGCCAGCTCACAAAAGGAAGCGGGTACGCAGTATTTT. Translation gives CASSQKEAGTQYF.

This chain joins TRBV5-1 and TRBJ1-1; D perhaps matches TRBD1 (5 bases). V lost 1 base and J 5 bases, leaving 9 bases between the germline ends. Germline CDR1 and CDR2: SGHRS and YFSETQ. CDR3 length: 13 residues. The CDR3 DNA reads TGCGCCAGCAGCTTGAAGGAGGGGACTGAAGCTTTCTTT. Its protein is CASSLKEGTEAFF.

Here the CDR3 reads CSVEDRRGYTF. The DNA for the CDR3 is TGCAGCGTTGAAGATCGACGTGGGTACACCTTC. The rearrangement links TRBV29-1 to TRBJ1-2; D remains ambiguous. CDR1 is SQVTM, CDR2 ANQGSEA, per germline. There are 11 residues in the CDR3. Between the trimmed V and J ends, which lost 0 bases and 11 bases, there was a span of 10 bases.

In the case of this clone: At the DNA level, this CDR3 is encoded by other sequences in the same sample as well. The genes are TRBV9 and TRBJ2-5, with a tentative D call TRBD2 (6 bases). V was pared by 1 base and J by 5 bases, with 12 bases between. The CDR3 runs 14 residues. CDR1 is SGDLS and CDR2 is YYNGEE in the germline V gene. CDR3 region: CASSVTSTGETQYF. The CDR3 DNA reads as TGTGCCAGCAGCGTAACTAGCACTGGGGAGACCCAGTACTTC.

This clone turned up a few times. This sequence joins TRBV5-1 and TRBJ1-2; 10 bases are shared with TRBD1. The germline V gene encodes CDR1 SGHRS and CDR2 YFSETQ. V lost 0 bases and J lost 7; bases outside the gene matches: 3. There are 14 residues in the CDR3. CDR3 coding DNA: TGCGCCAGCAGCTTGGGACAGGGGGCGAGTGGCTACACCTTC. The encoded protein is CASSLGQGASGYTF.

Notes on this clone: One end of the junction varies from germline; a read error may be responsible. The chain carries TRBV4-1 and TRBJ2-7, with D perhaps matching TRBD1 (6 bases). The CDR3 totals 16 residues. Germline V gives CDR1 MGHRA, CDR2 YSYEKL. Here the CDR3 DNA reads TGTGCCAGCAGCCAAGACCCGGCACAGGGCTCCTACGAGCAGTACTTC. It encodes CASSQDPAQGSYEQYF.

CDR3 DNA: TGTGCCAGTAGTATCGGACAGAAAGAGACCCAGTACTTC. It translates to CASSIGQKETQYF. This chain connects TRBV19 to TRBJ2-5; tentative D call: TRBD1 (6 bases). V was clipped by 3 bases and J by 3 bases, with 8 bases between them. Germline CDR1 is LNHDA and CDR2 is SQIVND (reference sequence). The CDR3 covers 13 residues.

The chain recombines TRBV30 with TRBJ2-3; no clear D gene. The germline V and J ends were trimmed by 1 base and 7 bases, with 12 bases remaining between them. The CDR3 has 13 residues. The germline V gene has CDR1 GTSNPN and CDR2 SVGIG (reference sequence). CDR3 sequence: CAWSGLEQNTQYF. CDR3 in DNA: TGTGCCTGGAGTGGCCTGGAACAGAATACGCAGTATTTT.

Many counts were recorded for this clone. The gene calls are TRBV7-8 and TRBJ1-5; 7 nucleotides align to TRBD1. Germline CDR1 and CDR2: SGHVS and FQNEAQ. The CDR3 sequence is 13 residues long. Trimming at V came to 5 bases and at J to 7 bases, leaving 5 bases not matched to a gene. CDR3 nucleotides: TGTGCCAGCAGCCAAGGGGGCTGGCAGCCCCAGCATTTT. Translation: CASSQGGWQPQHF.

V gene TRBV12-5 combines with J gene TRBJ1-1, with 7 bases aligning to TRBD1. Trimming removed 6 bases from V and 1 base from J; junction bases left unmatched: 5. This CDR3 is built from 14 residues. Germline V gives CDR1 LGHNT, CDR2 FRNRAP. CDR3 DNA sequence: TGTGCTAGTGGACCAGGGGGAACGAACACTGAAGCTTTCTTT. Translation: CASGPGGTNTEAFF.

CDR3 nucleotide sequence: TGCGCCAGCAACTTCAGGGGGGGATTGGTCAATGAGCAGTTCTTC. As protein: CASNFRGGLVNEQFF. The rearrangement uses TRBV5-1 and TRBJ2-1; D could derive from TRBD1 or TRBD2 (7 bases each). CDR1 SGHRS and CDR2 YFSETQ come from the germline V gene. V lost 6 bases, J lost 6 bases, and 19 bases lay in between. The CDR3 spans 15 residues.

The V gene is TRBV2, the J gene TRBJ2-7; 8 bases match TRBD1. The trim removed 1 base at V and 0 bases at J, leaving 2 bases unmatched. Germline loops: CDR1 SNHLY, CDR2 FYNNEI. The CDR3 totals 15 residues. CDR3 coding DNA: TGTGCCAGCAGTGAAGGACAGGGGCCCTCCTACGAGCAGTACGTC. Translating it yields CASSEGQGPSYEQYV.

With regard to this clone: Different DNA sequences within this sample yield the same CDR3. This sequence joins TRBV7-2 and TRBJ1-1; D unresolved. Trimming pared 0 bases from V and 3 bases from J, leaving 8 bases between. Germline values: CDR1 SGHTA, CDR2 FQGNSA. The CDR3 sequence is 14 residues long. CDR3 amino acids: CASSLADRYTEAFF. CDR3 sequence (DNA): TGTGCCAGCAGCTTAGCTGACCGTTACACTGAAGCTTTCTTT.

CDR3 DNA: TGTGCCAGCAGCCAGTCAGGGACAGGAACCTACGAGCAGTACTTC. Its protein is CASSQSGTGTYEQYF. The chain couples TRBV14 to TRBJ2-5, with TRBD1 matching 8 bases. The tail of the sequence fits TRBJ2-7 better, so the J call may be wrong. Germline V gives CDR1 SGHDN, CDR2 FVKESK. The CDR3 consists of 15 residues.

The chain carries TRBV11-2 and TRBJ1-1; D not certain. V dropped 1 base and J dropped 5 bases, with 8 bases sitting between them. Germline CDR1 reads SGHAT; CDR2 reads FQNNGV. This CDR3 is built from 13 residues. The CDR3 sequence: CASSLVGRTEAFF. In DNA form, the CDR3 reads TGTGCCAGCAGCTTAGTAGGGAGGACTGAAGCTTTCTTT.

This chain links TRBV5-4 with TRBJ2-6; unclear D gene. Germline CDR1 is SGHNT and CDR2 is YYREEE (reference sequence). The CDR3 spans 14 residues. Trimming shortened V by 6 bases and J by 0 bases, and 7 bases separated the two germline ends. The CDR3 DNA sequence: TGTGCCAGCATCGACCCCTCTGGGGCCAACGTCCTGACTTTC. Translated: CASIDPSGANVLTF. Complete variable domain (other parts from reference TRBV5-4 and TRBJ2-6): ETGVTQSPTHLIKTRGQQVTLRCSSQSGHNTVSWYQQALGQGPQFIFQYYREEENGRGNFPPRFSGLQFPNYSSELNVNALELDDSALYLCASIDPSGANVLTFGAGSRLTVL.